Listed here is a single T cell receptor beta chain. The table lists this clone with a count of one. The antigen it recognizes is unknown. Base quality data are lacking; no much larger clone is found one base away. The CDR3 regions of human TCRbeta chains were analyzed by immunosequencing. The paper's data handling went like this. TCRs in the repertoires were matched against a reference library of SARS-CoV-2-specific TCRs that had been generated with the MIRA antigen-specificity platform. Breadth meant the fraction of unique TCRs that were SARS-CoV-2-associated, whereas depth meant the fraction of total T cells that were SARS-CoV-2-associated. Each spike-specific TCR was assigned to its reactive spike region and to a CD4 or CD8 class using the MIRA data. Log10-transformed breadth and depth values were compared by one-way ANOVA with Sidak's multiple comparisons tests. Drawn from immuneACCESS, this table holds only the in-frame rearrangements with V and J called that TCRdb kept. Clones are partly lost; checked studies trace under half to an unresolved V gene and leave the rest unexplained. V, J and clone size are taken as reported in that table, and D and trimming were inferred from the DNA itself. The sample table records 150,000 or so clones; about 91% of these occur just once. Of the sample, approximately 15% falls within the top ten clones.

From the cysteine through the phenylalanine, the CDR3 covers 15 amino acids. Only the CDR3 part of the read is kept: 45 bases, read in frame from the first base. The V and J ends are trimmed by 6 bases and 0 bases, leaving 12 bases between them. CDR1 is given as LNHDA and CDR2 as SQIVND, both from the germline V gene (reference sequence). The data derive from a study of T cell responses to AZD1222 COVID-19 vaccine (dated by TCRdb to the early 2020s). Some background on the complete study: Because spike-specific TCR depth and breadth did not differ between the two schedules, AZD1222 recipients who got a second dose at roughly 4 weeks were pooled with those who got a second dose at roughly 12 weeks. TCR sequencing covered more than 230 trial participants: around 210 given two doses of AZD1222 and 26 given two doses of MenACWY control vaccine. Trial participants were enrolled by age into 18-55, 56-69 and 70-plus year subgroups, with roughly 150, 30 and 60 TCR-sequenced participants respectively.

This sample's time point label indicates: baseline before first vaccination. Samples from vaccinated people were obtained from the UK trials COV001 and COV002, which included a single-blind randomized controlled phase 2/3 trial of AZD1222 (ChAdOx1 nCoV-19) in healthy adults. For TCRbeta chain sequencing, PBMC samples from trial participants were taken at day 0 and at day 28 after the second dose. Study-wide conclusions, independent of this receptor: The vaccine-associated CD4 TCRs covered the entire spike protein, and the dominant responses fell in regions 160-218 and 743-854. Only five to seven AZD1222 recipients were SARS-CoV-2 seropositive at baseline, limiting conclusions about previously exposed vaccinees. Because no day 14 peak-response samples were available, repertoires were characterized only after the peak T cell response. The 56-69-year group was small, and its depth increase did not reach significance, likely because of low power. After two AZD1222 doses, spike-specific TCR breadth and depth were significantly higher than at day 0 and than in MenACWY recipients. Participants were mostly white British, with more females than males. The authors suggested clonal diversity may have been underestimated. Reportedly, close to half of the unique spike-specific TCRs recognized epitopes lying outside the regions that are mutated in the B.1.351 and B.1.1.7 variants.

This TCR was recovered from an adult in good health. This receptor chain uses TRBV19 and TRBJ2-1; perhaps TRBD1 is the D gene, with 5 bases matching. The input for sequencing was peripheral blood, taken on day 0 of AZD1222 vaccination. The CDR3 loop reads CASSTTVSSYNEQFF. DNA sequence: TGTGCCAGTAGCACGACAGTATCCTCCTACAATGAGCAGTTCTTC.